This TCR beta chain was obtained from a study of cytomegalovirus exposure and HLA in healthy donors. Study-wide results and caveats: Published work reported that the classifier diagnosed cytomegalovirus status with high specificity and sensitivity. V- and J-gene trimming in TCR beta was tied to a missense DCLRE1C variant by an analysis performed later. Several top significant clusters appeared, in a later analysis, to be linked to common viral pathogens.

The PCR used 60 Vbeta and 13 Jbeta primers. Assay used: immunoSEQ multiplex PCR; TCRdb lists only in-frame clones, some missing. The table lists 180,000 or so clones, roughly 87% of them singletons. Of note for this clone: Its specificity is not known.

Material: PBMCs. This receptor was taken from a man aged 35-49 years in good health and CMV-seronegative.

CDR3 nucleotides: TGTGCCTGGAGTGTGGGGCTAGCGGGAGGGAACATTCAGTACTTC. It is translated as CAWSVGLAGGNIQYF. The chain couples TRBV30 to TRBJ2-4; 12 bases map to TRBD2. The CDR3 loop spans 15 amino acids. The germline CDR1 and CDR2 sequences are GTSNPN and SVGIG (reference sequence). The V and J ends lost 0 bases and 7 bases, in that order; junction bases with no gene match: 4.